A selection of T cell receptor beta chains follows, all from one sample in a study of T cell repertoires in cytomegalovirus infection. MiXCR was run by TCRdb on the reads, yielding one entry per CDR3 protein. The data hold a few hundred thousand distinct CDR3 sequences, with roughly 36% observed a single time. No cognate antigen is known for these TCRs. The sample in question was cultured PBMCs, obtained from culture after CMV antigen stimulation. Receptor source: a human donor in good health (CMV status not recorded). Some clones in this sample may be carry-over from other donors' samples. The CDR3 runs from the conserved cysteine through the conserved F or W. A D gene is named only where the DNA matches it firmly. Expanded clones are given a class, and other clones once, few, many or no size at all.

v_gene	d_gene	abundance	j_gene	CDR3aa	CDR3nt
TRBV5-1	.	many	TRBJ1-5	CASSSFPEQPQHF	TGCGCCAGCAGCTCGTTCCCCGAACAGCCCCAGCATTTT
TRBV27	TRBD2	.	TRBJ2-1	CASTRGASGNNEQFF	TGTGCCAGCACCCGTGGGGCTAGCGGGAACAATGAGCAGTTCTTC
TRBV4-1	TRBD2	.	TRBJ2-7	CASSQLGGAYEQYF	TGTGCCAGCAGCCAGTTGGGGGGGGCCTACGAGCAGTACTTC
TRBV7-2	TRBD2	many	TRBJ2-3	CASSPQAGGGADTQYF	TGTGCCAGCAGCCCGCAGGCGGGAGGGGGGGCAGATACGCAGTATTTT
TRBV10-1	TRBD2	.	TRBJ2-3	CASSVDGGLGGDTQYF	TGCGCCAGCAGTGTGGATGGGGGACTAGGGGGAGATACGCAGTATTTT
TRBV7-8	.	few	TRBJ1-5	CASSFGATGADSNQPQHF	TGTGCCAGCAGCTTCGGGGCGACAGGCGCCGATAGCAATCAGCCCCAGCATTTT
TRBV4-3	TRBD1	.	TRBJ1-2	CASSSTGGADGYTF	TGCGCCAGCAGCTCAACAGGGGGCGCTGATGGCTACACCTTC
TRBV7-9	TRBD1	.	TRBJ2-5	CASSIRQGGETQYF	TGTGCCAGCAGCATACGACAGGGGGGAGAGACCCAGTACTTC
TRBV28	TRBD2	few	TRBJ2-3	CASSSRGRADTDTQYF	TGTGCCAGCAGTTCCCGCGGGAGGGCCGACACAGATACGCAGTATTTT
TRBV19	TRBD1	.	TRBJ1-2	CASTQIGTVNYGYTF	TGTGCCAGTACCCAGATAGGGACAGTTAACTATGGCTACACCTTC
TRBV12-3/TRBV12-4	TRBD1	few	TRBJ1-1	CASSRGQGSWTEAFF	TGTGCCAGCAGCCGTGGACAGGGCTCGTGGACTGAAGCTTTCTTT
TRBV7-8	.	many	TRBJ2-3	CASSPARTDTQYF	TGTGCCAGCAGCCCTGCCCGGACAGATACGCAGTATTTT
TRBV7-2	TRBD2	few	TRBJ2-1	CASSPKLATSSYNEQFF	TGTGCCAGCAGCCCGAAACTAGCGACGAGCTCCTACAATGAGCAGTTCTTC
TRBV24-1	.	few	TRBJ1-1	CATSDPGRGEAFF	TGTGCCACCAGTGACCCCGGACGGGGGGAAGCTTTCTTT
TRBV7-2	.	few	TRBJ1-2	CASTSTVGHYGYTF	TGTGCCAGCACCTCGACGGTCGGACACTATGGCTACACCTTC
TRBV9	.	.	TRBJ1-2	CASSVGQESAYTF	TGTGCCAGCAGCGTAGGGCAGGAGAGCGCCTACACCTTC
TRBV7-9	.	many	TRBJ1-1	CASSFLTGEAFF	TGTGCCAGCAGCTTTCTAACAGGGGAAGCTTTCTTT
TRBV24-1	TRBD2	.	TRBJ2-1	CATTGTSGSDYNEQFF	TGTGCCACCACCGGGACTAGCGGGAGTGACTACAATGAGCAGTTCTTC
TRBV4-3	.	few	TRBJ1-5	CASSQEVGDNQPQHF	TGCGCCAGCAGCCAAGAGGTGGGAGACAATCAGCCCCAGCATTTT
TRBV12-3/TRBV12-4	.	few	TRBJ1-2	CASLEAGLDGGYTF	TGTGCCAGCCTCGAAGCAGGGCTGGATGGAGGCTACACCTTC
TRBV30	TRBD1	.	TRBJ1-1	CAWSPSDRFGEAFF	TGTGCCTGGAGCCCCTCGGACAGGTTTGGCGAAGCTTTCTTT
TRBV7-2	.	.	TRBJ2-7	CASSRPTDYEQYF	TGTGCCAGCAGCCGCCCGACGGACTACGAGCAGTACTTC
TRBV28	TRBD2	many	TRBJ2-7	CASSGGDQTYEQYF	TGTGCCAGCAGTGGGGGGGACCAAACCTACGAGCAGTACTTC
TRBV20-1	.	.	TRBJ2-1	CSARGLAVYNEQFF	TGCAGTGCTAGAGGGCTAGCTGTCTACAATGAGCAGTTCTTC
TRBV7-8	TRBD2	many	TRBJ2-1	CASSLAPAGTRNNEQFF	TGTGCCAGCAGCTTAGCCCCAGCCGGGACTAGAAACAATGAGCAGTTCTTC
TRBV7-2	.	.	TRBJ2-1	CASSPFNEQFF	TGTGCCAGCAGCCCTTTCAATGAGCAGTTCTTC
TRBV7-8	.	many	TRBJ2-6	CASSLDSSGANVLTF	TGTGCCAGCAGCTTAGACTCCTCTGGGGCCAACGTCCTGACTTTC
TRBV27	.	.	TRBJ2-1	CASSQPGREQFF	TGTGCCAGCAGCCAGCCGGGGCGTGAGCAGTTCTTC
TRBV27	.	.	TRBJ1-6	CASSPGTTVSPLHF	TGTGCCAGCAGCCCCGGGACAACAGTCTCACCCCTCCACTTT
TRBV28	TRBD1	once	TRBJ1-1	CASSPGTGSGTEAFF	TGTGCCAGCAGTCCCGGGACAGGTTCGGGGACTGAAGCTTTCTTT
TRBV2	.	.	TRBJ2-3	CASGQGTTDTQYF	TGTGCCAGCGGGCAGGGTACCACAGATACGCAGTATTTT
TRBV30	TRBD2	few	TRBJ2-1	CAWNRYGLAGGEQFF	TGTGCCTGGAATCGATACGGACTAGCGGGAGGCGAGCAGTTCTTC
TRBV7-2	TRBD2	.	TRBJ2-3	CASGSPGTSGRLDHSLTDTQYF	TGTGCCAGCGGCTCGCCAGGGACTAGCGGGAGACTTGATCATTCGCTCACAGATACGCAGTATTTT
TRBV11-3	TRBD2	.	TRBJ2-1	CASSPFSGKSSYNEQFF	TGTGCCAGCAGCCCATTTAGCGGGAAGAGCTCCTACAATGAGCAGTTCTTC
TRBV11-3	TRBD2	.	TRBJ2-1	CASSLASVGLADNEQFF	TGTGCCAGCAGCTTAGCGTCTGTGGGACTAGCGGACAATGAGCAGTTCTTC
TRBV7-8	TRBD1	few	TRBJ2-7	CATTQGVLSYEQYF	TGTGCCACCACCCAGGGGGTCCTCTCCTACGAGCAGTACTTC
TRBV4-1	TRBD1	.	TRBJ2-5	CASSQQTGSQETQYF	TGCGCCAGCAGCCAACAGACAGGGTCCCAAGAGACCCAGTACTTC
TRBV5-1	TRBD1	.	TRBJ2-5	CASSLTGVLIQETQYF	TGCGCCAGCAGCTTAACAGGGGTCCTAATACAAGAGACCCAGTACTTC
TRBV5-4	TRBD1	.	TRBJ1-4	CASSLQGVNEKLFF	TGTGCCAGCAGCTTACAGGGGGTTAACGAAAAACTGTTTTTT
TRBV10-2	TRBD2	.	TRBJ2-7	CATGGSAGAHEQYF	TGCGCCACCGGGGGTTCAGCGGGAGCACACGAGCAGTACTTC
TRBV2	TRBD2	.	TRBJ2-2	CASEGSGRHANTGELFF	TGTGCCAGCGAGGGTAGCGGGAGGCACGCGAACACCGGGGAGCTGTTTTTT
TRBV12-3/TRBV12-4	TRBD1	many	TRBJ2-1	CASSNPTGFSSGSYNEQFF	TGTGCCAGCAGTAACCCGACAGGGTTCTCCTCAGGCTCCTACAATGAGCAGTTCTTC
TRBV11-2	TRBD2	few	TRBJ2-3	CASSASGRGYF	TGTGCCAGCAGCGCAAGCGGGAGAGGGTATTTT
TRBV12-3/TRBV12-4	TRBD2	few	TRBJ2-5	CASAPAGGRSETQYF	TGTGCCAGCGCCCCTGCGGGAGGAAGGTCAGAGACCCAGTACTTC
TRBV7-2	TRBD2	few	TRBJ2-3	CASLSGGASTDTQYF	TGTGCCAGCTTGTCGGGAGGAGCGAGCACAGATACGCAGTATTTT
TRBV12-5	.	.	TRBJ2-3	CASGPATDTQYF	TGTGCTAGTGGTCCCGCCACAGATACGCAGTATTTT
TRBV20-1	.	few	TRBJ2-7	CRHWKGERYEQYF	TGCAGGCATTGGAAGGGGGAGAGGTACGAGCAGTACTTC
TRBV6-2/TRBV6-3	.	.	TRBJ2-5	CASSYVYQETQYF	TGTGCCAGCAGTTACGTCTACCAAGAGACCCAGTACTTC
TRBV5-6	TRBD2	.	TRBJ2-7	CASSSGGLGLPYEQYF	TGTGCCAGCAGCTCGGGAGGTTTGGGACTTCCCTACGAGCAGTACTTC